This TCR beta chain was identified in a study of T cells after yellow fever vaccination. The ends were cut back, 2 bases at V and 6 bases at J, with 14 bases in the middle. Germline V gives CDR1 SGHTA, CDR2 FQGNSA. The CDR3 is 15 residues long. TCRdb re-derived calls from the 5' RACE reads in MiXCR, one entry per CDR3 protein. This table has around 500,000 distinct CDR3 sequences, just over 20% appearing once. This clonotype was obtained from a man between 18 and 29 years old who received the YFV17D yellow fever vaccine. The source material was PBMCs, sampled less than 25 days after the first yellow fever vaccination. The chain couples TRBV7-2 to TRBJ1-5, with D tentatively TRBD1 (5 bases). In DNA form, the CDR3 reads TGTGCCAGCAGCTTATGGGGGGTTCGGGGTCAGCCCCAGCATTTT. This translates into CASSLWGVRGQPQHF.